A selection of T cell receptor beta chains follows, all from one sample in a study of human T cells and chemical hapten exposure. TCRdb re-called the RACE reads with MiXCR, one entry per CDR3 protein. The table includes around 300,000 distinct CDR3 sequences, roughly 6.9% detected once. Here the sequenced sample was whole blood, taken in connection with sensitization to the hapten diphenylcyclopropenone (DPC). The receptors stem from a woman aged 18-29 years with alopecia areata. Some clones in this sample may be carry-over from other donors' samples. Each CDR3 is given with its conserved first and last residue. Fields, in order: CDR3 length, J gene, V gene, CDR3 protein.

length: 15
J: TRBJ1-2
V: TRBV6-6
CDR3: CASSTGTDPPYGYTF

length: 15
J: TRBJ2-7
V: TRBV28
CDR3: CASSFQTGTGIEQYF

length: 12
J: TRBJ2-3
V: TRBV9
CDR3: CASSVVQDTQYF

length: 14
J: TRBJ1-4
V: TRBV20-1
CDR3: CSAPKTGHNEKLFF

length: 12
J: TRBJ1-2
V: TRBV6-1
CDR3: CASREDREHYTF

length: 16
J: TRBJ1-6
V: TRBV5-6
CDR3: CASSLTGGAYNSPLHF

length: 15
J: TRBJ1-2
V: TRBV6-2/TRBV6-3
CDR3: CASSLRTAQAYGYTF

length: 15
J: TRBJ2-5
V: TRBV7-3
CDR3: CASSASGGAQETQYF

length: 16
J: TRBJ1-2
V: TRBV4-3
CDR3: CASSHEPGQGTYGYTF

length: 13
J: TRBJ2-3
V: TRBV5-1
CDR3: CASSFSRTDTQYF

length: 16
J: TRBJ2-3
V: TRBV6-6
CDR3: CASSYYLAQSTDTQYF

length: 16
J: TRBJ1-1
V: TRBV15
CDR3: CATSRVSGGSNTEAFF

length: 12
J: TRBJ2-7
V: TRBV6-2/TRBV6-3
CDR3: CATGQGAYEQYF

length: 15
J: TRBJ2-1
V: TRBV9
CDR3: CASSVGLAGANEQFF